These 14 T cell receptor beta chains were all obtained from the same sample, sequenced in a study of beta chain features in type 1 diabetes. Expressed TCRB transcripts got sequenced, as all isolated RNA was reverse transcribed. TCRdb keeps only in-frame clones here, not all; method: immunoSEQ multiplex PCR. The sample lists 130,000 or so clones; about 9.7% were seen once. Sequenced input: central memory CD4+ T cells from blood. The source is a woman aged 40 to 50 in good health.

This clone was picked up many times. This chain links TRBV11-2 with TRBJ2-1; 11 nucleotides line up with TRBD2. This CDR3 has 12 residues. V trimming: 10 bases; J trimming: 12 bases; junction bases outside the gene matches: 8. Looked up from germline, CDR1 is SGHAT and CDR2 is FQNNGV. The CDR3 reads CATHGLAGRQFF. CDR3 coding DNA: TGTGCCACCCACGGACTAGCGGGTAGGCAGTTCTTC.

This clone was counted only a few times. CDR3 sequence reads: CASRAVQGYGYTF. Written as DNA, the CDR3 is TGTGCCAGCAGGGCGGTACAGGGATATGGCTACACCTTC. The chain joins TRBV6-1 to TRBJ1-2; D might be TRBD1 (6 bases). The germline gives CDR1 MNHNS, CDR2 SASEGT. This CDR3 region has 13 residues. V was clipped by 6 bases and J by 5 bases, with 13 bases between them.

A few counts support this clone. V gene TRBV19 combines with J gene TRBJ1-1; 7 bases align to TRBD1. The germline gives CDR1 LNHDA, CDR2 SQIVND (reference sequence). The V segment lost 7 bases and the J segment 2 bases; nucleotides outside the gene matches: 7. CDR3 length: 14 amino acids. CDR3 sequence reads: CASIIRTGNTEAFF. CDR3 coding DNA: TGTGCCAGTATTATCCGGACAGGCAACACTGAAGCTTTCTTT. Looking up the rest from reference TRBV19 and TRBJ1-1 gives the full variable domain: DGGITQSPKYLFRKEGQNVTLSCEQNLNHDAMYWYRQDPGQGLRLIYYSQIVNDFQKGDIAEGYSVSREKKESFPLTVTSAQKNPTAFYLCASIIRTGNTEAFFGQGTRLTVV.

This clone appeared a few times. The chain carries TRBV7-2 and TRBJ2-5; 7 bases map to TRBD1. The V and J ends lost 1 base and 2 bases, in that order; junction bases with no gene match: 7. The CDR3 runs 16 residues. Germline values: CDR1 SGHTA, CDR2 FQGNSA. CDR3: CASSLGPGTEQETQYF. CDR3 DNA: TGTGCCAGCAGCTTAGGCCCGGGGACAGAGCAAGAGACCCAGTACTTC.

The chain joins TRBV7-9 to TRBJ1-4, with D possibly TRBD1 on 5 matching bases. With 0 bases removed from V and 7 bases from J, the gap between germline ends came to 9 bases. This CDR3 comprises 14 residues. The germline V gene encodes CDR1 SEHNR and CDR2 FQNEAQ (reference sequence). CDR3 DNA: TGTGCCAGCAGCTTAGCAGGGGAAGTTGAAAAACTGTTTTTT. Its protein is CASSLAGEVEKLFF.

This clone was counted only a few times. This chain links TRBV7-2 with TRBJ2-5; 8 bases are a match to TRBD2. V shed 2 bases and J 2 bases; nucleotides not matched to a gene: 7. The germline V gene has CDR1 SGHTA and CDR2 FQGNSA. CDR3 size: 16 residues. The CDR3 protein is CASSLTPGGSQETQYF. The CDR3 nucleotides are TGTGCCAGCAGCTTAACCCCGGGGGGGTCTCAAGAGACCCAGTACTTC. Full variable domain (missing parts from reference TRBV7-2 and TRBJ2-5): GAGVSQSPSNKVTEKGKDVELRCDPISGHTALYWYRQSLGQGLEFLIYFQGNSAPDKSGLPSDRFSAERTGGSVSTLTIQRTQQEDSAVYLCASSLTPGGSQETQYFGPGTRLLVL.

This clone was counted between two and nine times. The rearrangement joins TRBV5-6 to TRBJ1-5, with a tentative D call TRBD1 (6 bases). The V gene's germline CDR1 is SGHDT and CDR2 YYEEEE. Trimming left V 4 bases short and J 4 bases short, with 12 bases between. CDR3 size: 14 residues. The CDR3 sequence: CASSTGQPNQPQHF. The CDR3 coding sequence is TGTGCCAGCAGCACCGGACAGCCAAATCAGCCCCAGCATTTT.

This clone was observed a handful of times. The rearrangement uses TRBV18 and TRBJ2-1; 7 nucleotides align to TRBD1. The V segment lost 2 bases and the J segment 6 bases; nucleotides outside the gene matches: 7. Germline CDR1 and CDR2: KGHSH and LQKENI. The CDR3 totals 15 residues. CDR3 sequence reads: CASSPARGWSNEQFF. In nucleotides, the CDR3 is TGTGCCAGCTCACCAGCCAGGGGGTGGTCCAATGAGCAGTTCTTC.

The chain employs TRBV18 and TRBJ2-3, with TRBD2 matching 11 bases. Germline CDR1 and CDR2: KGHSH and LQKENI. Unmatched junction bases numbered 9, after V lost 6 bases and J lost 1 base. CDR3 length: 17 residues. Here the CDR3 reads CASSLPLLAGGTDTQYF. The CDR3 DNA reads TGTGCCAGCTCTCTACCCTTACTAGCGGGGGGCACAGATACGCAGTATTTT.

This clone has more than one count but fewer than ten. Relative to the germline gene, one junction end is altered; a read error may explain this. V is TRBV19 and J is TRBJ2-1; 12 bases fit TRBD2. The germline gives CDR1 LNHDA, CDR2 SQIVND (reference sequence). This CDR3 spans 14 amino acids. This CDR3 reads CASSLTSGGGVRLF. The CDR3 nucleotides are TGTGCCAGTAGTTTGACTAGCGGGGGTGGCGTCAGGCTCTTC.

This chain uses TRBV19 with TRBJ2-1; D not certain. Germline V gene data show CDR1 as LNHDA and CDR2 as SQIVND (reference sequence). The CDR3 spans 13 residues. Deletions cut 7 bases from V and 10 bases from J, with 17 bases between. CDR3 sequence (DNA): TGTGCCAGTAAGCCGCAGGCCGCCCGGGAGCAGTTCTTC. Translating gives CASKPQAAREQFF.

In this sample, this clone turned up a few times. This sequence joins TRBV18 and TRBJ1-2; no clear D gene. The length of the CDR3 is 13 residues. The germline V gene encodes CDR1 KGHSH and CDR2 LQKENI. The V and J ends lost 4 bases and 7 bases respectively, with 13 bases between them. CDR3 in amino acids: CASSRPGSGGYTF. The CDR3 DNA follows: TGTGCCAGCTCACGGCCGGGGAGCGGTGGCTACACCTTC.

This clone was counted only a few times. V is TRBV25-1 and J is TRBJ1-4, with a weak D call TRBD1 (5 bases). Germline assignment: CDR1 MGHDK and CDR2 SYGVNS. V shed 4 bases and J shed 8 bases, with 17 bases lying between them. This CDR3 has 15 residues. In DNA form, the CDR3 reads TGTGCCAGCAGTGTCGTTGGGCAGGGCCACGAAAAACTGTTTTTT. Translation gives CASSVVGQGHEKLFF. The full variable domain, in which reference TRBV25-1 and TRBJ1-4 provide the parts outside the CDR3, is EADIYQTPRYLVIGTGKKITLECSQTMGHDKMYWYQQDPGMELHLIHYSYGVNSTEKGDLSSESTVSRIRTEHFPLTLESARPSHTSQYLCASSVVGQGHEKLFFGSGTQLSVL.

This chain joins TRBV5-6 and TRBJ2-2; TRBD2 agrees at 12 bases. This CDR3 has 16 residues. Germline V lookup: CDR1 SGHDT, CDR2 YYEEEE. Unmatched junction bases numbered 3, after V lost 1 base and J lost 5 bases. CDR3: CASSLLTSGGTGELFF. CDR3 DNA: TGTGCCAGCAGCTTGTTAACTAGCGGGGGGACCGGGGAGCTGTTTTTT.